This is a list of T cell receptor beta chains from one sample in a study of OX40 agonist ivuxolimab in advanced cancers. Libraries were prepared by immunoSEQ multiplex PCR; TCRdb keeps only in-frame clonotypes and omits some of them. The data contain about 82,000 clones, over 85% of them singletons. Sample: CD4+ or CD8+ T cells sorted from blood, taken in a trial of the OX40 agonist ivuxolimab. These receptors were collected from an adult with an advanced solid tumor such as melanoma, head and neck, liver or kidney cancer. CDR3s include the opening cysteine and the closing phenylalanine or tryptophan. Each record gives: D gene, V gene, clone size, J gene, CDR3 protein, CDR3 DNA. A D gene is named only where the DNA matches it firmly. A row's size may be missing; if present it is once, few, many or a size class.

D gene: TRBD1; V gene: TRBV27; clone size: -; J gene: TRBJ1-5; CDR3 protein: CASGQGYQPQHF; CDR3 DNA: TGTGCCAGCGGACAGGGGTATCAGCCCCAGCATTTT
D gene: -; V gene: TRBV2; clone size: -; J gene: TRBJ2-7; CDR3 protein: CASSEVTADNEQYF; CDR3 DNA: TGTGCCAGCAGTGAAGTGACAGCCGATAACGAGCAGTACTTC
D gene: TRBD2; V gene: TRBV20-1; clone size: once; J gene: TRBJ2-5; CDR3 protein: CSGLATETQYF; CDR3 DNA: TGCAGTGGACTAGCCACAGAGACCCAGTACTTC
D gene: TRBD1; V gene: TRBV6-5; clone size: once; J gene: TRBJ1-2; CDR3 protein: CASSSDRDFHGYTF; CDR3 DNA: TGTGCCAGCAGCTCGGACAGGGACTTCCATGGCTACACCTTC
D gene: TRBD1; V gene: TRBV29-1; clone size: -; J gene: TRBJ2-3; CDR3 protein: CSVERQGGTDTQYF; CDR3 DNA: TGCAGCGTTGAGCGACAGGGGGGCACAGATACGCAGTATTTT
D gene: TRBD1; V gene: TRBV18; clone size: -; J gene: TRBJ1-2; CDR3 protein: CASSLYGTGDNGYTF; CDR3 DNA: TGTGCCAGCTCACTTTATGGGACAGGGGATAATGGCTACACCTTC
D gene: TRBD2; V gene: TRBV2; clone size: -; J gene: TRBJ2-1; CDR3 protein: CASRSGTSGSSEQFF; CDR3 DNA: TGTGCCAGCAGGTCCGGGACTAGTGGGTCGTCTGAGCAGTTCTTC
D gene: -; V gene: TRBV27; clone size: -; J gene: TRBJ2-1; CDR3 protein: CASSNFQGNEQFF; CDR3 DNA: TGTGCCAGCAGTAACTTCCAGGGGAATGAGCAGTTCTTC
D gene: -; V gene: TRBV5-1; clone size: -; J gene: TRBJ1-2; CDR3 protein: CASSLDLGLPYGYTF; CDR3 DNA: TGCGCCAGCAGTTTAGACCTAGGACTCCCCTATGGCTACACCTTC
D gene: -; V gene: TRBV7-9; clone size: -; J gene: TRBJ2-1; CDR3 protein: CASSLVGSSYNEQFF; CDR3 DNA: TGTGCCAGCAGCTTAGTGGGAAGCTCCTACAATGAGCAGTTCTTC
D gene: -; V gene: TRBV7-2; clone size: -; J gene: TRBJ1-1; CDR3 protein: CASSSGSHTEAFF; CDR3 DNA: TGTGCCAGCAGCTCGGGATCTCACACTGAAGCTTTCTTT
D gene: TRBD2; V gene: TRBV6-5; clone size: -; J gene: TRBJ2-7; CDR3 protein: CASSLGGGSYEQYF; CDR3 DNA: TGTGCCAGCAGTTTGGGGGGAGGGTCCTACGAGCAGTACTTC
D gene: -; V gene: TRBV27; clone size: -; J gene: TRBJ2-7; CDR3 protein: CASSLRTTMGPYEQYF; CDR3 DNA: TGTGCCAGCAGTTTACGGACCACCATGGGACCTTACGAGCAGTACTTC
D gene: -; V gene: TRBV7-8; clone size: -; J gene: TRBJ1-1; CDR3 protein: CASSFVQGGGTEAFF; CDR3 DNA: TGTGCCAGCAGCTTCGTTCAGGGAGGGGGGACTGAAGCTTTCTTT
D gene: TRBD1; V gene: TRBV18; clone size: few; J gene: TRBJ1-3; CDR3 protein: CASSPPAGGRNTIYF; CDR3 DNA: TGTGCCAGCTCACCACCTGCAGGGGGTAGAAACACCATATATTTT
D gene: -; V gene: TRBV6-6; clone size: -; J gene: TRBJ1-1; CDR3 protein: CASSYPEGTEAFF; CDR3 DNA: TGTGCCAGCAGTTACCCCGAGGGCACTGAAGCTTTCTTT
D gene: TRBD2; V gene: TRBV11-2; clone size: -; J gene: TRBJ2-1; CDR3 protein: CASTPSGLSRNEQFF; CDR3 DNA: TGTGCCAGCACCCCTAGCGGGTTGTCTAGAAATGAGCAGTTCTTC
D gene: TRBD2; V gene: TRBV11-3; clone size: -; J gene: TRBJ2-5; CDR3 protein: CASSFSTSGVWETQYF; CDR3 DNA: TGTGCCAGCAGCTTTTCGACTAGCGGGGTGTGGGAGACCCAGTACTTC
D gene: TRBD1; V gene: TRBV5-4; clone size: -; J gene: TRBJ2-1; CDR3 protein: CASSPFSSGQGALGDEQFF; CDR3 DNA: TGTGCCAGCAGCCCTTTTAGTTCGGGACAGGGGGCTTTAGGTGATGAGCAGTTCTTC
D gene: -; V gene: TRBV7-8; clone size: -; J gene: TRBJ2-7; CDR3 protein: CASSLGAGAYEQYF; CDR3 DNA: TGTGCCAGCAGCTTGGGTGCAGGGGCCTACGAGCAGTACTTC
D gene: -; V gene: TRBV25-1; clone size: -; J gene: TRBJ1-1; CDR3 protein: CASSELVVTEAFF; CDR3 DNA: TGTGCCAGCAGTGAATTGGTGGTCACTGAAGCTTTCTTT
D gene: -; V gene: TRBV10-3; clone size: once; J gene: TRBJ1-5; CDR3 protein: CAIRSGTRQPQHF; CDR3 DNA: TGTGCCATCAGATCAGGGACGCGACAGCCCCAGCATTTT
D gene: TRBD2; V gene: TRBV5-4; clone size: few; J gene: TRBJ2-5; CDR3 protein: CASSSGATGLGQETQYF; CDR3 DNA: TGTGCCAGCAGTTCTGGGGCCACCGGACTAGGCCAAGAGACCCAGTACTTC
D gene: -; V gene: TRBV5-6; clone size: -; J gene: TRBJ2-3; CDR3 protein: CASSSEITIGADTQYF; CDR3 DNA: TGTGCCAGCAGCTCCGAGATAACGATTGGGGCAGATACGCAGTATTTT
D gene: -; V gene: TRBV7-9; clone size: -; J gene: TRBJ1-3; CDR3 protein: CASSSLQFSGNTIYF; CDR3 DNA: TGTGCCAGCAGCTCCTTACAGTTCTCTGGAAACACCATATATTTT